This entry features one TCR beta chain sequence. Data came from immunoSEQ multiplex PCR; TCRdb stores just in-frame clones and leaves some out. The sample contains more than 80,000 clones, roughly 90% of which appear only once. The trim removed 2 bases at V and 7 bases at J, leaving 10 bases unmatched. Per the germline V gene, CDR1 is MNHEY and CDR2 is SVGEGT. This CDR3 region has 16 residues. These data originate in a study of blood T cell repertoires in COVID-19. Study as a whole: Samples representing acute and convalescent COVID-19 were sourced from the United States, Italy and Spain. Sample material is recorded as cDNA or gDNA derived from T cells, B-cell-depleted T cells, or PBMCs.

The clonotype was recovered from a human donor with active COVID-19. The donor label of this sample is uncertain. The sample was peripheral blood. The chain links TRBV6-2 or TRBV6-3 to TRBJ2-5, with 10 bases matching TRBD2. The CDR3 is CASSYGILAGPVTQYF. In DNA form, the CDR3 reads TGTGCCAGCAGTTACGGGATACTAGCGGGGCCTGTGACCCAGTACTTC.